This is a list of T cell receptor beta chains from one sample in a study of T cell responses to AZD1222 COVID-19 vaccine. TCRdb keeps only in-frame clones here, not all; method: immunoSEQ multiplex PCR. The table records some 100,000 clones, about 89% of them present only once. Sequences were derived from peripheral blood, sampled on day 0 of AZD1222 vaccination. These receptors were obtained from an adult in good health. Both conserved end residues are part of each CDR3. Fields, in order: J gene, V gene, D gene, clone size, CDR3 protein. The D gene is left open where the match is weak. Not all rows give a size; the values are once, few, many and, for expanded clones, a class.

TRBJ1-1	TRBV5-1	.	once	CASSLRQTTEAFF
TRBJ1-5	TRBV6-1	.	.	CASSEGLLWGAQHF
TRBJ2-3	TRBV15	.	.	CATSRTRALTDTQYF
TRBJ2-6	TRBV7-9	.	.	CASSGSQKARGANVLTF
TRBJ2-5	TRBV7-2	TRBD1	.	CASSSPTGNQETQYF
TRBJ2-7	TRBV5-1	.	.	CASSLPRVPYEQYF
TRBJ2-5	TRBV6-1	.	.	CASSEVGDGRETQYF
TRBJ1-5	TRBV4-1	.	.	CASSHVYTGTESNQPQHF
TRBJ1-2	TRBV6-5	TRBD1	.	CASSRRWDRTYGYTF
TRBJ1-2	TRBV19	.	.	CASGLLSGVNYGYTF
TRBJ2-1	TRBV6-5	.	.	CASSYHPGNEQFF
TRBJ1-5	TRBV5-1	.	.	CASSFTGLGQPQHF
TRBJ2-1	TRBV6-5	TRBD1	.	CASSYRTGDNEQFF
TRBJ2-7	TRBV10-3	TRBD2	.	CAISEAGASYEQYF
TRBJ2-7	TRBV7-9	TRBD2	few	CASSLSGTSYEQYF
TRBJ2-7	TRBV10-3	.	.	CAISESTSSSYEQYF
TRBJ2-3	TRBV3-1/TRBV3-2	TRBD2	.	CASSQDIQRGRSTDTQYF
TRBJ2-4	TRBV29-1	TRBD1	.	CSVFGFGTENIQYF
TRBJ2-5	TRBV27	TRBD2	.	CASRTSGGRSRTQYF
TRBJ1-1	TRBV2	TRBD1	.	CASSGTGGTMNTEAFF
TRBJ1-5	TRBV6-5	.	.	CASSLLGGSNQPQHF
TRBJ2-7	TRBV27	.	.	CASRSAHVRTGASFYEQYF
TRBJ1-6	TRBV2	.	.	CASGLSVRTLHF
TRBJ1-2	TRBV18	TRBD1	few	CASSPNRGGNYGYTF
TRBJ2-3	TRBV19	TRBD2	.	CASSKRPLGLASTDTQYF
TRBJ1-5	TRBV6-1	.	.	CASSEVYWAQHF
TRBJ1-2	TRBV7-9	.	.	CASDPGELYGYTF
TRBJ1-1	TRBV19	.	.	CASRADPTEAFF
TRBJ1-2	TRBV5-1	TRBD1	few	CASSLVPGGKDGYTF
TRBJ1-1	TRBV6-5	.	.	CASSYSPGGWEAFF
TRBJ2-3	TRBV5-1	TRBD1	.	CASSSTGGPTDTQYF
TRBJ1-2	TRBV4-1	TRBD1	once	CASSQPGQGALGYTF
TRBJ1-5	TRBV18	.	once	CASSFNSAYNQPQHF
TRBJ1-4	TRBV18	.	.	CASSPNDAGDGEKLFF
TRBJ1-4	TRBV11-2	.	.	CASSLREGEKLFF
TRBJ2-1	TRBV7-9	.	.	CASSLEGSYNEQFF
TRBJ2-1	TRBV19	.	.	CALDPRGNFDEQFF
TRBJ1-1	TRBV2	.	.	CASRARGRHTEAFF